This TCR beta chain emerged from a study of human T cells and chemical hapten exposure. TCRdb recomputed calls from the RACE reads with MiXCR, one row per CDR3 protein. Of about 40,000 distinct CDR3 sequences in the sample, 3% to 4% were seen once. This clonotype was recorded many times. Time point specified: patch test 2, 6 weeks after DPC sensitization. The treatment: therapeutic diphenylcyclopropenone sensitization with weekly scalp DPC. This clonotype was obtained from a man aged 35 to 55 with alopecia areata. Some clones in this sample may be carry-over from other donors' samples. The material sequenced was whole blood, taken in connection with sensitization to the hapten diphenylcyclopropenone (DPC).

The CDR3 nucleotides read TGTGCCAGCAGTTCTCAGGGGCAATCCTACGAGCAGTACTTC. It translates to CASSSQGQSYEQYF. The chain links TRBV12-3 or TRBV12-4 to TRBJ2-7, with D perhaps matching TRBD1 (6 bases). CDR3 length equals 14 residues. Trimming took off 4 bases at V and 1 base at J, with 11 bases between the two ends.